These 22 T cell receptor beta chains came from one sample sequenced in a study of CD8+CD57+ T cells in acquired aplastic anemia. Investigators profiled TCR beta VDJ and CDR3 from genomic DNA template. TCRdb ran MiXCR on the reads and lists one entry per CDR3 protein. The repertoire holds hundreds of thousands of distinct CDR3 sequences, with 45% to 70% as singletons. Sequencing input: sorted CD4+, CD8+, or CD8+CD57+ T cells (not recorded which) from PBMCs. The receptors were gathered from a human donor with severe aplastic anemia or a healthy control (not recorded which).

The V call is TRBV29-1, the J call TRBJ2-1; D might be TRBD2 (6 bases). The V and J ends lost 8 bases and 7 bases respectively, with 24 bases between them. The CDR3 spans 15 residues. Germline CDR1 and CDR2: SQVTM and ANQGSEA. The CDR3 protein is CSQTGRGFSQNEQFF. The CDR3 region has the DNA TGCAGCCAGACGGGCCGGGGGTTTTCCCAAAATGAGCAGTTCTTC.

The chain couples TRBV9 to TRBJ2-5; tentatively, D is TRBD2 (5 bases). With the DNA end fitting TRBJ2-1 better, the J assignment may be wrong. The CDR3 spans 15 residues. Germline loops: CDR1 SGDLS, CDR2 YYNGEE. The CDR3 reads CASSLSPGFSNEQFF. As DNA, the CDR3 is TGTGCCAGCAGCCTATCCCCGGGGTTTTCGAATGAGCAGTTCTTC.

This chain joins TRBV10-3 and TRBJ1-2; 8 positions match TRBD1. This CDR3 is 13 amino acids long. Unmatched junction bases numbered 6, after V lost 8 bases and J lost 4 bases. Germline V gene data show CDR1 as ENHRY and CDR2 as SYGVKD. The CDR3: CAILTGQGYGYTF. DNA of the CDR3: TGTGCCATCCTAACCGGACAGGGCTATGGCTACACCTTC.

This chain connects TRBV6-6 to TRBJ1-3, with D perhaps TRBD1 (5 bases). This CDR3 has 15 amino acids. V was clipped by 0 bases and J by 7 bases, with 13 bases between them. From germline, CDR1 is MNHNY and CDR2 SVGAGI (reference sequence). The CDR3 region is CASSYSLAGGNTIYF. CDR3 nucleotides: TGTGCCAGCAGTTACTCACTAGCGGGGGGGAACACCATATATTTT.

This clonotype has more than one count but fewer than ten. The chain couples TRBV24-1 to TRBJ2-7; 7 bases are shared with TRBD1. Germline-derived CDR1 and CDR2 are KGHDR and SFDVKD. The CDR3 has 14 amino acids. Losses at the gene ends were 4 bases for V and 5 bases for J; bases not matched to a gene: 7. The CDR3 nucleotides read TGTGCCACCAGTGAGTCCGGGACAGAGAACGAGCAGTACTTC. Its protein product is CATSESGTENEQYF.

This clonotype showed up many times. A junction end diverges from the germline sequence, so it may reflect a read error. V and J are TRBV7-7 and TRBJ2-2; no clear D gene. This CDR3 is 15 amino acids long. Germline CDR1 reads SSHAT; CDR2 reads FNYEAQ (reference sequence). The CDR3 DNA is TGTGCTAGCAGCCCGAACTTCGCTGGCACCGGGGAGCTGTTTTTT. This encodes CASSPNFAGTGELFF.

Details on this clonotype: Sequence at one end of the junction differs from germline and may be a read error. The chain is built from TRBV20-1 and TRBJ2-5; D remains ambiguous. Germline lookup yields CDR1 DFQATT and CDR2 SNEGSKA (reference sequence). CDR3 length: 8 amino acids. CDR3 protein: CSARGKAF. The DNA for the CDR3 is TGCAGTGCTAGAGGGAAGGCCTTC.

Comments on this clonotype: This may be a read error: a much more frequent sequence differs by one nucleotide. The chain combines TRBV7-3 with TRBJ2-1, with 8 bases that match TRBD2. The CDR3 loop spans 16 amino acids. Per germline, CDR1 SGHTA and CDR2 FQGTGA. DNA for the CDR3: TGTACCAGCAGCCCACAGGGCGGCGGGGGGTATAATGAGCAGTTCTTC. Protein: CTSSPQGGGGYNEQFF.

The genes are TRBV10-3 and TRBJ1-1, with D hard to call. V was clipped by 7 bases and J by 0 bases, with 6 bases between them. From germline, CDR1 is ENHRY and CDR2 SYGVKD. The CDR3 extends over 12 amino acids. The CDR3: CAIKALNTEAFF. CDR3 nucleotides: TGTGCCATCAAAGCATTGAACACTGAAGCTTTCTTT.

This chain uses TRBV10-2 with TRBJ2-1; D tentatively reads TRBD1 or TRBD2 (6 bases each). V shed 3 bases and J shed 12 bases, with 15 bases lying between them. The CDR3 totals 13 residues. Germline assignment: CDR1 WSHSY and CDR2 SAAADI. The CDR3 sequence: CASSDPGAGAQFF. In DNA, the CDR3 is TGCGCCAGCAGTGACCCGGGGGCGGGTGCGCAGTTCTTC.

V gene TRBV6-1 combines with J gene TRBJ2-2, with D perhaps matching TRBD2 (5 bases). The CDR3 consists of 20 residues. Germline V gene sequence: CDR1 MNHNS, CDR2 SASEGT. V lost 5 bases and J 3 bases, leaving 28 bases between the germline ends. The CDR3 DNA reads TGTGCCAGCAGTTACTCAGACCCATTCGGAGCGGCGACACACACCGGGGAGCTGTTTTTT. The encoded protein is CASSYSDPFGAATHTGELFF.

This clonotype was observed a single time. The chain recombines TRBV5-1 with TRBJ2-7, with a tentative D call TRBD1 (6 bases). The CDR3 covers 14 residues. Germline CDR1 and CDR2: SGHRS and YFSETQ. V was trimmed by 3 bases and J by 1 base, leaving 11 bases between them. The CDR3 bases are TGCGCCAGCAGCTCCCGACAGGATTCCTACGAGCAGTACTTC. This gives the protein CASSSRQDSYEQYF.

The chain recombines TRBV2 with TRBJ2-7; D remains unclear. There are 11 residues in the CDR3. V lost 4 bases to trimming and J lost 2 bases, with 3 bases between them. Germline V CDR1 and CDR2: SNHLY, FYNNEI. CDR3 sequence: CASSAAYEQYF. As DNA, the CDR3 is TGTGCCAGCAGTGCGGCCTACGAGCAGTACTTC.

V is TRBV20-1 and J is TRBJ2-7, with D perhaps given as TRBD1 or TRBD2 (7 bases each). Trimming took off 0 bases at V and 0 bases at J, with 12 bases between the two ends. CDR3 length: 15 residues. The germline gives CDR1 DFQATT, CDR2 SNEGSKA (reference sequence). CDR3 region: CSARDGGDSSYEQYF. The CDR3 DNA reads as TGCAGTGCTAGAGATGGGGGGGACAGCTCCTACGAGCAGTACTTC.

This clonotype was seen a single time. V usage is TRBV6-2 or TRBV6-3 and J usage is TRBJ2-1; 8 bases agree with TRBD1. Germline V gene sequence: CDR1 MNHEY, CDR2 SVGEGT. The CDR3 runs to 13 residues. V lost 11 bases and J lost 4; bases outside the gene matches: 7. The CDR3 is CAGSGGKYNEQFF. The CDR3, as DNA: TGTGCCGGATCAGGGGGCAAGTACAATGAGCAGTTCTTC.

In its sample, this clonotype was seen many times. The J gene is TRBJ2-5, the V gene TRBV6-1, with TRBD1 matching 10 bases. The trim removed 4 bases at V and 2 bases at J, leaving 4 bases unmatched. The CDR3 has 15 residues. The germline V gene encodes CDR1 MNHNS and CDR2 SASEGT. The CDR3 coding sequence is TGTGCCAGCAGTGGTTGGACAGGGGGTCAAGAGACCCAGTACTTC. Encoded protein: CASSGWTGGQETQYF.

V and J are TRBV24-1 and TRBJ1-2; the D gene is possibly TRBD1 (6 bases). The CDR3 contains 13 residues. CDR1 and CDR2 (germline): KGHDR, SFDVKD. V dropped 5 bases and J dropped 6 bases, with 12 bases sitting between them. This CDR3 is CATSANRDHGYTF. As DNA, the CDR3 is TGTGCCACCAGTGCCAACAGGGATCATGGCTACACCTTC.

This clonotype was recorded at least ten times. The chain combines TRBV6-5 with TRBJ1-5, with D possibly being TRBD1 (5 bases). This CDR3 is 13 amino acids long. Trimming took 8 bases from V and 3 from J, leaving 11 bases between them. CDR1 and CDR2 (germline): MNHEY, SVGAGI. This chain's CDR3 is CASGRAHNQPQHF. In DNA, the CDR3 is TGTGCCAGCGGCAGGGCACACAATCAGCCCCAGCATTTT.

This clonotype was picked up many times. The gene calls are TRBV20-1 and TRBJ1-1, with a possible D match to TRBD1 (5 bases). The V gene lost 1 base and the J gene lost 5 bases, with 14 bases spanning the gap. The germline CDR1 and CDR2 sequences are DFQATT and SNEGSKA (reference sequence). This CDR3 has 14 amino acids. CDR3 residues: CSARVRAGRTEAFF. In DNA, the CDR3 is TGCAGTGCTAGAGTCAGGGCAGGGAGAACTGAAGCTTTCTTT.

J is TRBJ2-7 and V is TRBV19; D not resolved. V gave up 5 bases and J gave up 0 bases, with 14 bases separating them. Germline V lookup: CDR1 LNHDA, CDR2 SQIVND (reference sequence). CDR3 length equals 15 residues. As DNA, the CDR3 is TGTGCCAGTAGTCCCCGGACCGTAAGCTCCTACGAGCAGTACTTC. It is translated as CASSPRTVSSYEQYF. Together with reference TRBV19 and TRBJ2-7, the CDR3 gives the full variable domain: DGGITQSPKYLFRKEGQNVTLSCEQNLNHDAMYWYRQDPGQGLRLIYYSQIVNDFQKGDIAEGYSVSREKKESFPLTVTSAQKNPTAFYLCASSPRTVSSYEQYFGPGTRLTVT.

This clonotype was counted at least ten times. The chain links TRBV5-1 to TRBJ1-2, with D possibly matching TRBD1 (5 bases). The CDR3 spans 14 residues. Germline V CDR1 and CDR2: SGHRS, YFSETQ. Trimming pared 4 bases from V and 5 bases from J, leaving 15 bases between. CDR3 DNA sequence: TGCGCCAGCAGCCTCGGGACGGCGGGATATGGCTACACCTTC. Its protein product is CASSLGTAGYGYTF.

This clonotype was seen repeatedly, ten times or more. The chain couples TRBV7-6 to TRBJ2-7, with D uncertain. This CDR3 has 13 amino acids. Germline values: CDR1 SGHVS, CDR2 FNYEAQ. V was trimmed by 5 bases and J by 6 bases, leaving 14 bases between them. CDR3: CASSQSEYGEQYF. The CDR3 DNA reads as TGTGCCAGCAGCCAATCGGAGTACGGCGAGCAGTACTTC.